What follows are 14 T cell receptor beta chains derived from one specimen sequenced in a study of T cells expressing NK-cell markers. TCRdb reprocessed the 5' RACE reads, keeping one entry per CDR3 protein, no DNA. The table lists 200,000 to 300,000 distinct CDR3 sequences. Sequenced input: blood T cells: a sorted CD56 or NKG2C T cell subset, CD4+ or CD8+ T cells, or bulk PBMC T cells (not recorded which). Receptors were obtained from a man younger than 30 in good health.

The rearrangement joins TRBV6-2 or TRBV6-3 to TRBJ2-1; TCRdb's D gene call, TRBD1, goes unchecked for lack of DNA. Germline loops: CDR1 MNHEY, CDR2 SVGEGT. The CDR3 sequence is 17 residues long. The CDR3 is CASREPRGHAGSSEQFF.

This sequence joins TRBV4-1 and TRBJ2-1; lacking DNA, the TRBD1 call made by TCRdb goes unchecked. The CDR3 covers 19 residues. Germline CDR1 and CDR2: MGHRA and YSYEKL. This chain's CDR3 is CASSQEDRVRIGLGNEQFF.

This rearrangement joins TRBV20-1 to TRBJ1-5; TCRdb gives TRBD1 as the D gene, but with no DNA this cannot be confirmed. The CDR3 covers 16 residues. The V gene's germline CDR1 is DFQATT and CDR2 SNEGSKA (reference sequence). The CDR3: CSAQGGTGTSNQPQHF.

The V and J genes are TRBV6-2 or TRBV6-3 and TRBJ1-5; TCRdb calls TRBD1, which cannot be checked without DNA. The CDR3 covers 21 residues. Germline-derived CDR1 and CDR2 are MNHEY and SVGEGT. CDR3 loop: CASSYPPQPRPQGFSNQPQHF.

The rearrangement uses TRBV6-1 and TRBJ2-1; the TRBD1 assignment by TCRdb is unverifiable without DNA. This CDR3 is 14 amino acids long. CDR1 is MNHNS and CDR2 is SASEGT in the germline V gene. Here the CDR3 reads CASRTDRTANEQFF.

The CDR3 sequence: CSASTNTDTQYF. J is TRBJ2-3 and V is TRBV20-1. Germline V gene lookup returns CDR1 DFQATT and CDR2 SNEGSKA (reference sequence). This CDR3 is built from 12 residues.

The rearrangement uses TRBV18 and TRBJ1-5; absent DNA, TCRdb's TRBD1 call cannot be checked. Looked up from germline, CDR1 is KGHSH and CDR2 is LQKENI. This CDR3 region has 16 residues. CDR3 protein: CASSPEGQHSNQPQHF.

V is TRBV20-1 and J is TRBJ2-5. This CDR3 has 13 amino acids. Germline CDR1 and CDR2: DFQATT and SNEGSKA (reference sequence). Here the CDR3 reads CSAIYILGETQYF.

The V call is TRBV29-1, the J call TRBJ2-3; the TCRdb call, TRBD2, lacks DNA for checking. The CDR3 spans 14 residues. Germline loops: CDR1 SQVTM, CDR2 ANQGSEA. The CDR3 spells CSVGPKGLTDTQYF.

The chain recombines TRBV25-1 with TRBJ2-1; the D call from TCRdb, TRBD2, cannot be confirmed without DNA. CDR3 length equals 14 residues. Germline CDR1 reads MGHDK; CDR2 reads SYGVNS. This CDR3 is CATQEGPAYNEQFF.

V usage is TRBV12-3 or TRBV12-4 and J usage is TRBJ1-5; the D gene TCRdb calls, TRBD1, cannot be checked with no DNA. CDR3 length: 15 amino acids. This CDR3 is CASSPQGTVNQPQHF.

This rearrangement joins TRBV29-1 to TRBJ2-3; TCRdb names TRBD2, which stays unverified in the absence of DNA. CDR3 length: 14 residues. The V gene's germline CDR1 is SQVTM and CDR2 ANQGSEA. The CDR3 sequence is CSSRPGTLTDTQYF.

The chain uses TRBV7-2 and TRBJ2-3; TCRdb lists TRBD1, though no DNA is available to test this call. The CDR3 runs to 13 residues. Germline V gives CDR1 SGHTA, CDR2 FQGNSA. CDR3 amino acids: CASSLSGGDTQYF.

This chain links TRBV12-3 or TRBV12-4 with TRBJ2-1; the D call from TCRdb, TRBD2, cannot be confirmed without DNA. The CDR3 loop spans 16 amino acids. The CDR3 reads CASSPRTSGRGNEQFF.